These T cell receptor beta chains were read from a single sample in a study of shared clonotypes between healthy human individuals. Measured with immunoSEQ multiplex PCR; TCRdb has only the in-frame clones, and not every one. The sample includes over a million clones, 96% seen only once; the top ten take about 1%. Sequenced: naive CD4+ T cells sorted from blood. These receptors were taken from a young man in good health. CDR3s include the opening cysteine and the closing phenylalanine or tryptophan. A D gene is named only where the DNA matches it firmly. Not every row has a clone size; where given, it reads once, few, many or a size class.

j_gene	v_gene	d_gene	abundance	CDR3aa	CDR3nt
TRBJ2-3	TRBV11-2	-	-	CASSLDSFGTRASTDTQYF	TGTGCCAGCAGCTTAGATTCCTTTGGGACCCGGGCAAGCACAGATACGCAGTATTTT
TRBJ2-7	TRBV7-8	-	-	CASSGVVAGGYEQYF	TGTGCCAGCAGCGGAGTCGTAGCAGGTGGATACGAGCAGTACTTC
TRBJ2-7	TRBV28	-	-	CASSLQYEQYF	TGTGCCAGCAGTTTGCAGTACGAGCAGTACTTC
TRBJ2-7	TRBV5-1	TRBD1	-	CASSYDRDRGVYEQYF	TGCGCCAGCAGTTACGACCGGGACAGGGGTGTCTACGAGCAGTACTTC
TRBJ2-5	TRBV10-3	-	-	CAITREPQETQYF	TGTGCCATCACTAGGGAACCCCAAGAGACCCAGTACTTC
TRBJ2-1	TRBV28	-	once	CASSSGVDEQFF	TGTGCCAGCAGCTCAGGGGTAGATGAGCAGTTCTTC
TRBJ1-3	TRBV7-9	TRBD1	once	CASSLDRGPGNTIYF	TGTGCCAGCAGCTTAGACAGGGGGCCAGGAAACACCATATATTTT
TRBJ2-7	TRBV7-6	TRBD1	-	CASSLDRGPGYEQYF	TGTGCCAGCAGCTTAGACAGGGGGCCGGGGTACGAGCAGTACTTC
TRBJ2-5	TRBV29-1	-	-	CSVESPEDQETQYF	TGCAGCGTTGAATCCCCTGAGGATCAAGAGACCCAGTACTTC
TRBJ1-3	TRBV6-1	-	-	CASSALGRVDYGNTIYF	TGTGCCAGCAGTGCCCTGGGCAGGGTTGATTACGGAAACACCATATATTTT
TRBJ2-5	TRBV9	TRBD2	once	CASSVDEPGGPLETQYF	TGTGCCAGCAGCGTAGACGAGCCGGGAGGGCCATTAGAGACCCAGTACTTC
TRBJ1-2	TRBV27	TRBD1	-	CASRERQGWSYGYTF	TGTGCCAGCAGGGAACGACAGGGCTGGAGCTATGGCTACACCTTC
TRBJ2-6	TRBV28	TRBD1	once	CASKVTGVLSGANVLTF	TGTGCCAGCAAAGTCACAGGGGTCCTCTCTGGGGCCAACGTCCTGACTTTC
TRBJ1-1	TRBV19	-	-	CASSIDTVNTEAFF	TGTGCCAGTAGTATAGATACTGTGAACACTGAAGCTTTCTTT
TRBJ2-3	TRBV7-8	-	-	CASGYQAADTQYF	TGTGCCAGCGGTTATCAAGCCGCAGATACGCAGTATTTT
TRBJ2-5	TRBV10-1	-	-	CASRRGQETQYF	TGCGCCAGCAGAAGAGGCCAAGAGACCCAGTACTTC
TRBJ2-6	TRBV28	-	-	CASSLGRLSGANVLTF	TGTGCCAGCAGTTTAGGGAGGTTATCCGGGGCCAACGTCCTGACTTTC
TRBJ2-7	TRBV27	TRBD1	-	CASSLLGTGGLYF	TGTGCCAGCAGTTTACTCGGGACAGGGGGTTTGTACTTC
TRBJ2-7	TRBV15	TRBD2	once	CATSRDFRTSGAYEQYF	TGTGCCACCAGCAGAGATTTTAGAACTAGCGGGGCCTACGAGCAGTACTTC
TRBJ2-1	TRBV5-1	TRBD2	once	CASSLALTSGRQEQFF	TGCGCCAGCAGCTTGGCCCTTACTAGCGGGAGGCAGGAGCAGTTCTTC
TRBJ2-7	TRBV6-1	-	-	CASSAGAGTYEQYF	TGTGCCAGCAGTGCCGGGGCAGGGACCTACGAGCAGTACTTC
TRBJ2-2	TRBV15	-	-	CATSVAATNTGELFF	TGTGCCACCAGCGTAGCGGCTACTAACACCGGGGAGCTGTTTTTT
TRBJ1-4	TRBV28	TRBD1	-	CASSATQGLFEKLFF	TGTGCCAGCAGTGCAACACAGGGGTTATTTGAAAAACTGTTTTTT